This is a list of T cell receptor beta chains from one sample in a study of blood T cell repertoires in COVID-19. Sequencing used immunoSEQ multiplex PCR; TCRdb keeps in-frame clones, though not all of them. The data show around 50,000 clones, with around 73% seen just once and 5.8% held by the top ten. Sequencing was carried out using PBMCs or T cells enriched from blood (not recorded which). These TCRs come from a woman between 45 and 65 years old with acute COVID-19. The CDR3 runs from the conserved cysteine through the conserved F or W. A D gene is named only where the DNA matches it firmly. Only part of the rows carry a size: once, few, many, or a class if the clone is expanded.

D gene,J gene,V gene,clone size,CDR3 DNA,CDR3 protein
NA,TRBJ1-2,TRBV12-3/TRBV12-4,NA,TGTGCCAGCAGTAGGAGGACAGCCTATGGCTACACCTTC,CASSRRTAYGYTF
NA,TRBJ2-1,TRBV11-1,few,TGTGCCAGCAGCTTCACTAGAAGGCATGGTTTCGGTGAGCAGTTCTTC,CASSFTRRHGFGEQFF
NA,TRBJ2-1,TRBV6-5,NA,TGTGCCAGCAGAGCAGGGGTCTACGATGAGCAGTTCTTC,CASRAGVYDEQFF
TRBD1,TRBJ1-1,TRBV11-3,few,TGTGCCAGCAGCTTAGGTAGCGCGGGACCGGGACAGGGGGACACTGAAGCTTTCTTT,CASSLGSAGPGQGDTEAFF
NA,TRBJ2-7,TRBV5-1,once,TGCGCCAGCAGCTTGGGCGGGGGCGGCTCCTACGAGCAGTACTTC,CASSLGGGGSYEQYF
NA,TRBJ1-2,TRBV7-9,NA,TGTGCCAGCAGCCAAGACCGGACAGCTACCTATGGCTACACCTTC,CASSQDRTATYGYTF
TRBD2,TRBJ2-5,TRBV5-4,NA,TGTGCCAGCAGCTTTCCGGGAGCGGGGGAGACCCAGTACTTC,CASSFPGAGETQYF
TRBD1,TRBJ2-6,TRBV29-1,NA,TGCAGCGTAGGGACAGTCAGCTCTGGGGCCAACGTCCTGACTTTC,CSVGTVSSGANVLTF
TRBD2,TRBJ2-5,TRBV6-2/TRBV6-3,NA,TGTGCCAGCAGTTACTCGCGCGGGGGGGCCGAGACCCAGTACTTC,CASSYSRGGAETQYF
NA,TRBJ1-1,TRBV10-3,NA,TGTGCCATCAGACAGGGGAACACTGAAGCTTTCTTT,CAIRQGNTEAFF
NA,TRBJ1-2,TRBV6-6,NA,TGTGTCACCGAAGAGGCGCCTCGTAACTATGGCTACACCTTC,CVTEEAPRNYGYTF
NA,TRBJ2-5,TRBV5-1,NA,TGCGCCAGCAGCCTCCAAGAGACCCAGTACTTC,CASSLQETQYF
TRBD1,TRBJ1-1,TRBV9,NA,TGTGCCAGCAGCGCCTCGACAGGGGCCAACACTGAAGCTTTCTTT,CASSASTGANTEAFF
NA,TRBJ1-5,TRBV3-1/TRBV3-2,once,TGTGCCAGCAGCCAAGATCGGAGTCAGCCCCAGCATTTT,CASSQDRSQPQHF
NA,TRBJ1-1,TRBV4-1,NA,TGCGCCAGCAGCCAAGGGGGCGCCGCTAGTAGGGACACTGAAGCTTTCTTT,CASSQGGAASRDTEAFF
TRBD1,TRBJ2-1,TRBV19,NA,TGTGCCAGTAAGGGACAGGCCTACAATGAGCAGTTCTTC,CASKGQAYNEQFF
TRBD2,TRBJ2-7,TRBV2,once,TGTGCCAGCAGGGTGTGGGAGGGAGCCTACGAGCAGTACTTC,CASRVWEGAYEQYF
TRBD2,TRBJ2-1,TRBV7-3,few,TGTGCCAGCAGCTTATTAGCGGGGGGGCAAGATGAGCAGTTCTTC,CASSLLAGGQDEQFF
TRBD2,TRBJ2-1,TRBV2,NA,TGTGCCAGCACCGGGACTAGCGGGGGTCGATCCTACAATGAGCAGTTCTTC,CASTGTSGGRSYNEQFF
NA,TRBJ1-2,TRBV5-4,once,TGTGCCAGCAGCCCCGGGATCGTGGACTATGGCTACACCTTC,CASSPGIVDYGYTF
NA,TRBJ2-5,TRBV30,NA,TGTGCCTGGACCCCAAGGGAGCGTTGGACCCAGTACTTC,CAWTPRERWTQYF
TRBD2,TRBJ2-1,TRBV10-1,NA,TGCGCCAGCAGTGAGCTAGCGGGGGGCTCCTACAATGAGCAGTTCTTC,CASSELAGGSYNEQFF
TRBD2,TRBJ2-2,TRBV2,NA,TGTGCCAGCAGTTCAAGGACTAGCGGGGACGGGGAGCTGTTTTTT,CASSSRTSGDGELFF
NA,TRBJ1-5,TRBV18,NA,TGTGCCAGCTCACCGGGTCAGGCCAATCAGCCCCAGCATTTT,CASSPGQANQPQHF
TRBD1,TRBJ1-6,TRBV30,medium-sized,TGTGCCTGGAGTCTGGGACAGCCTAATTCACCCCTCCACTTT,CAWSLGQPNSPLHF
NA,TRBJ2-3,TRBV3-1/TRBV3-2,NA,TGTGCCAGCAGCCAAGGCGTCGATTCCCTAGCGACCACAGATACGCAGTATTTT,CASSQGVDSLATTDTQYF
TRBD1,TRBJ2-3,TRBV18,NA,TGTGCCAGCTCACCACAGAACAGGGGCGGGACAGATACGCAGTATTTT,CASSPQNRGGTDTQYF
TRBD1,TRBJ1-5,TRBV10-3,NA,TGTGCCATCAGCCCCGCCTCGGGGACAGGGTGGGACCATCAGCCCCAGCATTTT,CAISPASGTGWDHQPQHF
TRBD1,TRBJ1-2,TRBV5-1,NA,TGCGCCAGCAGCTTAGGGGACAGGGGGCCTGGGGGCTATGGCTACACCTTC,CASSLGDRGPGGYGYTF
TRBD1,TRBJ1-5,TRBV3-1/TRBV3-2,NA,TGTGCCAGCAGCCAAGGGGGACAGCAAAATCAGCCCCAGCATTTT,CASSQGGQQNQPQHF
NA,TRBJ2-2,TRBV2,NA,TGTGCCAGCATGGGGCGACCCGGGGAGCTGTTTTTT,CASMGRPGELFF
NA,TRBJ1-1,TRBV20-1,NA,TGCAGTGCTAGTGGGGCAGGCGACACTGAAGCTTTCTTT,CSASGAGDTEAFF